This T cell receptor beta chain was captured in a study of regulatory T cells in long-lasting Graves disease. Concerning this clonotype itself: Its antigen is as yet unknown. One end of the junction varies from germline; a read error may be responsible.

Time point noted: newly diagnosed GD, antithyroid drugs for less than 3 months. PBMC-derived RNA was used for the TCR library. General study findings and limits: Among persistent patients, a larger number of public clonotypes were shared (2,741) than among newly diagnosed patients (about 1,000).

Combining iRepertoire HTBI primers with Arm-PCR of CDR3 regions, the authors built TCR beta libraries. Study processing details: Looking across samples, the authors found 55 to 80 TRBV and approximately 14 TRBJ segments. TCRdb itself ran the multiplex PCR reads through MiXCR, one entry per CDR3 protein. The V and J calls reflect TCRdb's pipeline rather than the authors' work. The sample has about 420,000 distinct CDR3 sequences; about 16% are singletons. The sample also formed part of further work on T cells in Graves' hyperthyroidism and ophthalmopathy. As that report states: Patients with ophthalmopathy were separated from those with stable hyperthyroidism by a 13 V-J model.

This sample comprised peripheral blood mononuclear cells (PBMCs), obtained at new diagnosis, from a patient treated with antithyroid drugs. This sequence originates from a woman under 30 with Graves disease.

This CDR3 reads CASRRPGLVPYNEQFF. The DNA of the CDR3 is TGCGCCAGCAGGAGACCGGGACTAGTACCCTACAATGAGCAGTTCTTC. The chain has TRBV5-6 and TRBJ2-1; TRBD2 matches 8 bases. The length of the CDR3 is 16 residues. In germline, CDR1 is SGHDT, CDR2 YYEEEE.